These T cell receptor beta chains were read from a single sample in a study of low-dose radiotherapy and immunotherapy resistance in tumors. One entry per CDR3 protein, called by TCRdb with MiXCR from the reads. The table records 100,000 or so distinct CDR3 sequences, around 21% of them present only once. Sequenced material: PBMCs, taken after low-dose radiotherapy plus immunotherapy. Source of these receptors: a male donor with prostate cancer. Both conserved end residues are part of each CDR3. Each record gives: CDR3 DNA, CDR3 protein, V gene, J gene, D gene, CDR3 length, clone size. D genes are given only for firm matches. A clone size is listed for some rows: how often the clone was seen (once, few, many), or a class if it is expanded.

cdr3_nt: TGTGCCAGCAGTGAAGCGGGACCCGTTGCGGGGGCCAAAAACATTCAGTACTTC; cdr3_aa: CASSEAGPVAGAKNIQYF; v_call: TRBV6-2/TRBV6-3; j_call: TRBJ2-4; d_call: TRBD2; cdr3_length: 18; clone_size: many
cdr3_nt: TGTGCCAGCAGCTTAGACGCAGGGGCCCTTCAAGAGACCCAGTACTTC; cdr3_aa: CASSLDAGALQETQYF; v_call: TRBV7-9; j_call: TRBJ2-5; d_call: .; cdr3_length: 16; clone_size: .
cdr3_nt: TGTGCCAGCAGCTCAGCCGGGACAGGGGTGGGCAACTATGGCTACACCTTC; cdr3_aa: CASSSAGTGVGNYGYTF; v_call: TRBV7-2; j_call: TRBJ1-2; d_call: TRBD1; cdr3_length: 17; clone_size: many
cdr3_nt: TGTGCCAGCAGCATTACTTTCGGGCCAAGCACGAGATCCTCTGGAAACACCATATATTTT; cdr3_aa: CASSITFGPSTRSSGNTIYF; v_call: TRBV7-9; j_call: TRBJ1-3; d_call: .; cdr3_length: 20; clone_size: many
cdr3_nt: TGTGCCAGCAGTAAGGCCCCAGGGGCGTTCACAGATACGCAGTATTTT; cdr3_aa: CASSKAPGAFTDTQYF; v_call: TRBV6-2/TRBV6-3; j_call: TRBJ2-3; d_call: .; cdr3_length: 16; clone_size: few
cdr3_nt: TGTGCCAGCAGCGTAGATCTGGATGGCTACACCTTC; cdr3_aa: CASSVDLDGYTF; v_call: TRBV9; j_call: TRBJ1-2; d_call: .; cdr3_length: 12; clone_size: many
cdr3_nt: TGTGCCAGCAGCGTAGAAGGGTTGAGCGGGGAGCTGTTTTTT; cdr3_aa: CASSVEGLSGELFF; v_call: TRBV9; j_call: TRBJ2-2; d_call: .; cdr3_length: 14; clone_size: many
cdr3_nt: TGTGCCAGCATACCTGGGACTAGCGGGGGGGCCGGGGAGCAGTACTTC; cdr3_aa: CASIPGTSGGAGEQYF; v_call: TRBV7-8; j_call: TRBJ2-7; d_call: TRBD2; cdr3_length: 16; clone_size: many
cdr3_nt: TGTGCCAGCAGCTTAGTGGCCGGGAGCACAGATACGCAGTATTTT; cdr3_aa: CASSLVAGSTDTQYF; v_call: TRBV7-2; j_call: TRBJ2-3; d_call: .; cdr3_length: 15; clone_size: many
cdr3_nt: TGTGCCAGCAGTAGATCCGGGACAGGGTACGGAGGCTACACCTTC; cdr3_aa: CASSRSGTGYGGYTF; v_call: TRBV6-5; j_call: TRBJ1-2; d_call: TRBD1; cdr3_length: 15; clone_size: many
cdr3_nt: TGTGCCAGCAGCTTAGAGTATGCGCCGGAGCAGTTCTTC; cdr3_aa: CASSLEYAPEQFF; v_call: TRBV11-2; j_call: TRBJ2-1; d_call: .; cdr3_length: 13; clone_size: many
cdr3_nt: TGTGCCAGCAGCCAAGATCCAGGGGCATATGGGAACACTGAAGCTTTCTTT; cdr3_aa: CASSQDPGAYGNTEAFF; v_call: TRBV4-2; j_call: TRBJ1-1; d_call: .; cdr3_length: 17; clone_size: .
cdr3_nt: TGCAGTGCTCAGGACGGGGGAACCGGGGAGCTGTTTTTT; cdr3_aa: CSAQDGGTGELFF; v_call: TRBV20-1; j_call: TRBJ2-2; d_call: .; cdr3_length: 13; clone_size: few
cdr3_nt: TGTGCCAGTAATGACTCCCCGGGCGAAGATACGCAGTATTTT; cdr3_aa: CASNDSPGEDTQYF; v_call: TRBV19; j_call: TRBJ2-3; d_call: .; cdr3_length: 14; clone_size: once
cdr3_nt: TGTGCTAGTGGTTTTGGGACAGCTAATTCACCCCTCCACTTT; cdr3_aa: CASGFGTANSPLHF; v_call: TRBV12-5; j_call: TRBJ1-6; d_call: TRBD1; cdr3_length: 14; clone_size: many
cdr3_nt: TGTGCCAGCAGCTCCGCGGGGGCATGGGAGCAGTTCTTC; cdr3_aa: CASSSAGAWEQFF; v_call: TRBV11-2; j_call: TRBJ2-1; d_call: .; cdr3_length: 13; clone_size: many
cdr3_nt: TGTGCCAGCAGCTTCAGGGACACCTACGAGCAGTACTTC; cdr3_aa: CASSFRDTYEQYF; v_call: TRBV7-4; j_call: TRBJ2-7; d_call: .; cdr3_length: 13; clone_size: many
cdr3_nt: TGTGCCAGCAGTTTCTCAGAGAAGAGCTCCTATAATTCACCCCTCCACTTT; cdr3_aa: CASSFSEKSSYNSPLHF; v_call: TRBV27; j_call: TRBJ1-6; d_call: .; cdr3_length: 17; clone_size: many
cdr3_nt: TGCGCCAGCAGTTACGACGGAACCGGGGAGCTGTTTTTT; cdr3_aa: CASSYDGTGELFF; v_call: TRBV5-1; j_call: TRBJ2-2; d_call: .; cdr3_length: 13; clone_size: many
cdr3_nt: TGTGCCTCAGCGCCAGCCTCTGGAAACACCATATATTTT; cdr3_aa: CASAPASGNTIYF; v_call: TRBV3-1; j_call: TRBJ1-3; d_call: .; cdr3_length: 13; clone_size: many
cdr3_nt: TGTGCCAGCAGCTCACTAGCGTCCTCCTACAATGAGCAGTTCTTC; cdr3_aa: CASSSLASSYNEQFF; v_call: TRBV7-3; j_call: TRBJ2-1; d_call: TRBD2; cdr3_length: 15; clone_size: many
cdr3_nt: TGTGCCAGCAGCACGCCTCGCGCACCAATTCCGTACTTC; cdr3_aa: CASSTPRAPIPYF; v_call: TRBV11-2; j_call: TRBJ2-7; d_call: .; cdr3_length: 13; clone_size: few
cdr3_nt: TGTGCCAGCTCCCTTCCGCGGGGGGGTTTTGATGAGCAGTTCTTC; cdr3_aa: CASSLPRGGFDEQFF; v_call: TRBV7-9; j_call: TRBJ2-1; d_call: TRBD2; cdr3_length: 15; clone_size: many
cdr3_nt: TGTGCCAGCAGCTTTGGGCTTAATGAAAAACTGTTTTTT; cdr3_aa: CASSFGLNEKLFF; v_call: TRBV7-9; j_call: TRBJ1-4; d_call: .; cdr3_length: 13; clone_size: many
cdr3_nt: TGCAGTGCTAGAGAGTACAATGAGCAGTTCTTC; cdr3_aa: CSAREYNEQFF; v_call: TRBV20-1; j_call: TRBJ2-1; d_call: .; cdr3_length: 11; clone_size: many
cdr3_nt: TGTGCCAGCAGTTTAAAGGGGGTCGGTTATCAGCCCCAGCATTTT; cdr3_aa: CASSLKGVGYQPQHF; v_call: TRBV12-3/TRBV12-4; j_call: TRBJ1-5; d_call: .; cdr3_length: 15; clone_size: many
cdr3_nt: TGTGCCAGCAGTCACCAGGGTGGGGAGTATTTT; cdr3_aa: CASSHQGGEYF; v_call: TRBV12-3/TRBV12-4; j_call: TRBJ2-3; d_call: .; cdr3_length: 11; clone_size: many
cdr3_nt: TGCGCCAGCAGCTTATCAGGGATATCCTACAATGAGCAGTTCTTC; cdr3_aa: CASSLSGISYNEQFF; v_call: TRBV5-1; j_call: TRBJ2-1; d_call: .; cdr3_length: 15; clone_size: many
cdr3_nt: TGTGCCAGCAGCGTAGGAGGGGTAGACGAGACCCAGTACTTC; cdr3_aa: CASSVGGVDETQYF; v_call: TRBV9; j_call: TRBJ2-5; d_call: .; cdr3_length: 14; clone_size: many
cdr3_nt: TGTGCCAGCAGTTTAAGGCTTAAAGATACGCAGTATTTT; cdr3_aa: CASSLRLKDTQYF; v_call: TRBV12-3/TRBV12-4; j_call: TRBJ2-3; d_call: .; cdr3_length: 13; clone_size: many
cdr3_nt: TGCAGTGCTAGAGATTTCGGGATCACTTACAATGAGCAGTTCTTC; cdr3_aa: CSARDFGITYNEQFF; v_call: TRBV20-1; j_call: TRBJ2-1; d_call: .; cdr3_length: 15; clone_size: many
cdr3_nt: TGTGCCAGCAGCTCGGGACAGGGGGCGGGTATCAATGAGCAGTTCTTC; cdr3_aa: CASSSGQGAGINEQFF; v_call: TRBV7-8; j_call: TRBJ2-1; d_call: TRBD1; cdr3_length: 16; clone_size: many
cdr3_nt: TGTGCCAGTAGTATAGGTTTGTCGTACAATGAGCAGTTCTTC; cdr3_aa: CASSIGLSYNEQFF; v_call: TRBV19; j_call: TRBJ2-1; d_call: .; cdr3_length: 14; clone_size: many
cdr3_nt: TGTGCCAGCAGCCAAGGAGGGCCTTTACAAGAGACCCAGTACTTC; cdr3_aa: CASSQGGPLQETQYF; v_call: TRBV4-2; j_call: TRBJ2-5; d_call: .; cdr3_length: 15; clone_size: many
cdr3_nt: TGCAGTGCTAGGCGCACTAGCGGGGGCCGGGTACACTACGAGCAGTACTTC; cdr3_aa: CSARRTSGGRVHYEQYF; v_call: TRBV20-1; j_call: TRBJ2-7; d_call: TRBD2; cdr3_length: 17; clone_size: few
cdr3_nt: TGCAGCGTTGAAACACAGGGTCCAGAGACCCAGTACTTC; cdr3_aa: CSVETQGPETQYF; v_call: TRBV29-1; j_call: TRBJ2-5; d_call: .; cdr3_length: 13; clone_size: many
cdr3_nt: TGTGCCAGCAGTGAAGCGGCAGGGAGCTACAATGAGCAGTTCTTC; cdr3_aa: CASSEAAGSYNEQFF; v_call: TRBV2; j_call: TRBJ2-1; d_call: .; cdr3_length: 15; clone_size: .
cdr3_nt: TGTGCCAGCTCACCACGGGCTTCCACAAGAGCAGATACGCAGTATTTT; cdr3_aa: CASSPRASTRADTQYF; v_call: TRBV18; j_call: TRBJ2-3; d_call: .; cdr3_length: 16; clone_size: many
cdr3_nt: TGTGCCAGCAGTGCCGACAGGGGGCATATCACAGATACGCAGTATTTT; cdr3_aa: CASSADRGHITDTQYF; v_call: TRBV25-1; j_call: TRBJ2-3; d_call: TRBD1; cdr3_length: 16; clone_size: many
cdr3_nt: TGTGCCTGGAGTCCCCTCCAGCGGGGGCCCTACAATGAGCAGTTCTTC; cdr3_aa: CAWSPLQRGPYNEQFF; v_call: TRBV30; j_call: TRBJ2-1; d_call: TRBD2; cdr3_length: 16; clone_size: few
cdr3_nt: TGTGCCAGCCGGGGGGCCTCAGGGGCGGATACGCAGTATTTT; cdr3_aa: CASRGASGADTQYF; v_call: TRBV3-1; j_call: TRBJ2-3; d_call: .; cdr3_length: 14; clone_size: many
cdr3_nt: TGTGCCAGCAGCCCCTCCGGGGGGCAAGAGACCCAGTACTTC; cdr3_aa: CASSPSGGQETQYF; v_call: TRBV5-4; j_call: TRBJ2-5; d_call: TRBD2; cdr3_length: 14; clone_size: many
cdr3_nt: TGTGCCAGCAGAGCCGGGAGCTCCTACGAGCAGTACTTC; cdr3_aa: CASRAGSSYEQYF; v_call: TRBV6-6; j_call: TRBJ2-7; d_call: .; cdr3_length: 13; clone_size: many
cdr3_nt: TGTGCCAGCAGTGAAAGGGACAGGCATAACTATGGCTACACCTTC; cdr3_aa: CASSERDRHNYGYTF; v_call: TRBV25-1; j_call: TRBJ1-2; d_call: TRBD1; cdr3_length: 15; clone_size: many
cdr3_nt: TGTGCCAGCAGTCCAGCGGGGAGCCCATCCTACGAGCAGTACTTC; cdr3_aa: CASSPAGSPSYEQYF; v_call: TRBV27; j_call: TRBJ2-7; d_call: TRBD2; cdr3_length: 15; clone_size: many
cdr3_nt: TGTGCCAGCACCCCCGGGACCGATAGCAATCAGCCCCAGCATTTT; cdr3_aa: CASTPGTDSNQPQHF; v_call: TRBV6-2/TRBV6-3; j_call: TRBJ1-5; d_call: .; cdr3_length: 15; clone_size: many
cdr3_nt: TGTGCCAGCAGTTACGACGGTGAAGCTTTCTTT; cdr3_aa: CASSYDGEAFF; v_call: TRBV6-8; j_call: TRBJ1-1; d_call: .; cdr3_length: 11; clone_size: .
cdr3_nt: TGTGCTAGTGGTTTGGTAGGGCGGGGGGGCCTAAGGAGAAACACAGATACGCAGTATTTT; cdr3_aa: CASGLVGRGGLRRNTDTQYF; v_call: TRBV12-5; j_call: TRBJ2-3; d_call: TRBD2; cdr3_length: 20; clone_size: many
cdr3_nt: TGTGCCAGCAGTGGGGGTCCCGGACAGGCCGGACAAGAGACCCAGTACTTC; cdr3_aa: CASSGGPGQAGQETQYF; v_call: TRBV2; j_call: TRBJ2-5; d_call: TRBD1; cdr3_length: 17; clone_size: many
cdr3_nt: TGCAGCGTTGAAGATCTGGGACACGAAAACATTCAGTACTTC; cdr3_aa: CSVEDLGHENIQYF; v_call: TRBV29-1; j_call: TRBJ2-4; d_call: .; cdr3_length: 14; clone_size: few
cdr3_nt: TGTGCCAGCAGTCCGGACAGGGGGGTGGATACCGGGGAGCTGTTTTTT; cdr3_aa: CASSPDRGVDTGELFF; v_call: TRBV2; j_call: TRBJ2-2; d_call: TRBD1; cdr3_length: 16; clone_size: many
cdr3_nt: TGCAGCGTTGTAGGGGAGTCCTACGAGCAGTACTTC; cdr3_aa: CSVVGESYEQYF; v_call: TRBV29-1; j_call: TRBJ2-7; d_call: .; cdr3_length: 12; clone_size: many
cdr3_nt: TGCAGTGCTAGTGGAGGGGTCACAGATACGCAGTATTTT; cdr3_aa: CSASGGVTDTQYF; v_call: TRBV20-1; j_call: TRBJ2-3; d_call: .; cdr3_length: 13; clone_size: many
cdr3_nt: TGCGCCAGCACCCCCCAAGGGACCGAAGAGACCCAGTACTTC; cdr3_aa: CASTPQGTEETQYF; v_call: TRBV10-2; j_call: TRBJ2-5; d_call: .; cdr3_length: 14; clone_size: many
cdr3_nt: TGTGCCAGTAGCCCGAGAGAGGGGCTCTCCTACGAGCAGTACTTC; cdr3_aa: CASSPREGLSYEQYF; v_call: TRBV19; j_call: TRBJ2-7; d_call: .; cdr3_length: 15; clone_size: many
cdr3_nt: TGTGCCACAGCTATAGCGGGGGGGCAAACCGGGGAGCTGTTTTTT; cdr3_aa: CATAIAGGQTGELFF; v_call: TRBV10-3; j_call: TRBJ2-2; d_call: TRBD2; cdr3_length: 15; clone_size: many
cdr3_nt: TGTGCCAGCAGTTACTCACATAGAGACAGGGTTCGGGGGGAGCTGTTTTTT; cdr3_aa: CASSYSHRDRVRGELFF; v_call: TRBV6-5; j_call: TRBJ2-2; d_call: TRBD1; cdr3_length: 17; clone_size: many
cdr3_nt: TGTGCCAGTAGTATCCTTCCGGGACAGGACTACGAGCAGTACTTC; cdr3_aa: CASSILPGQDYEQYF; v_call: TRBV19; j_call: TRBJ2-7; d_call: TRBD1; cdr3_length: 15; clone_size: few
cdr3_nt: TGTGCCAGCAGTTTTTCCCTAGCCAAAAACATTCAGTACTTC; cdr3_aa: CASSFSLAKNIQYF; v_call: TRBV12-3/TRBV12-4; j_call: TRBJ2-4; d_call: .; cdr3_length: 14; clone_size: many
cdr3_nt: TGTGCCAGCAGACGGCGCGGCACAGATACGCAGTATTTT; cdr3_aa: CASRRRGTDTQYF; v_call: TRBV7-2; j_call: TRBJ2-3; d_call: .; cdr3_length: 13; clone_size: many